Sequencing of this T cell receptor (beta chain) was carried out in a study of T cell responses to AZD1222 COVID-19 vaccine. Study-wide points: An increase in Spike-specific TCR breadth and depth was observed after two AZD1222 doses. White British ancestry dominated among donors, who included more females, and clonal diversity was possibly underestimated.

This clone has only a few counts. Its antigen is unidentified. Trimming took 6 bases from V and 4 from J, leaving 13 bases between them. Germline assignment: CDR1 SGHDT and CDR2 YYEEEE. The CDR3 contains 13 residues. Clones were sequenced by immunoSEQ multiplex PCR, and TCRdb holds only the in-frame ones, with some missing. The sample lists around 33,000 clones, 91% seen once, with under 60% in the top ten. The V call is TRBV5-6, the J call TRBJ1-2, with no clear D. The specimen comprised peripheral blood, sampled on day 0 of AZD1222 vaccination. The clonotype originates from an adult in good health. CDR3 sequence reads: CASTPQPRYGYTF. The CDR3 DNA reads TGTGCCAGCACCCCTCAACCCCGCTATGGCTACACCTTC. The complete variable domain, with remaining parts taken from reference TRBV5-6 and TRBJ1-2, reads DAGVTQSPTHLIKTRGQQVTLRCSPKSGHDTVSWYQQALGQGPQFIFQYYEEEERQRGNFPDRFSGHQFPNYSSELNVNALLLGDSALYLCASTPQPRYGYTFGSGTRLTVV.